The clone carrying this TCR beta chain was observed a handful of times. The antigen remains unidentified. This sample is part of a study of blood T cells in healthy people across ages. Study overall: Through template switching, about one barcoded beta molecule was captured per two T cells, as measured in model experiments.

The V end lost 0 bases, the J end lost 3 bases, and 9 bases lay between the germline ends. The CDR3 is 15 residues long. CDR1 and CDR2 (germline): MNHEY, SVGAGI. Primers used in a second PCR of about 7 to 12 cycles were a sample-barcoded 5' primer and a J-beta primer mix. TCRdb re-called the 5' RACE reads with MiXCR, one entry per CDR3 protein. The profile shows approximately 1.5 million distinct CDR3 sequences, 35% to 45% of them singletons. Study-level findings and limits: Higher diversity and more naive CD4+ cells were features of long-lived donors, compared to aged donors.

The clonotype originates from a woman under 30 in good health. This rearrangement joins TRBV6-5 to TRBJ1-5, with D unclear. The sample taken for sequencing was blood. CDR3 nucleotide sequence: TGTGCCAGCAGTTACTCGAGCCAGCTCAATCAGCCCCAGCATTTT. Translation: CASSYSSQLNQPQHF.